The 23 T cell receptor beta chains given below trace back to one sample, sequenced in a study of T cells in Graves' hyperthyroidism and ophthalmopathy. RNA transcripts provided the source from which TCR beta CDR3 regions were amplified. The study used the HTBI primer set for a first-round RT-PCR of the TCR CDR3. TCRdb used MiXCR to reprocess the multiplex PCR reads, holding one entry per CDR3 protein. The sample contains more than 300,000 distinct CDR3 sequences, around 13% of which appear only once. The sample comprised blood. Every receptor here comes from a woman aged 18-35 years with Graves' hyperthyroidism.

This clonotype was observed many times. V is TRBV6-1 and J is TRBJ2-3, with TRBD2 matching 11 bases. The V gene's germline CDR1 is MNHNS and CDR2 SASEGT. The CDR3 extends over 16 amino acids. Unmatched junction bases numbered 10, after V lost 6 bases and J lost 5 bases. The CDR3 DNA reads as TGTGCCAGCAGCACCGGGACTAGCGGTTTAAGAGATACGCAGTATTTT. This encodes CASSTGTSGLRDTQYF.

This clonotype was seen many times. This chain connects TRBV7-8 to TRBJ1-5, with unresolved D. Germline values: CDR1 SGHVS, CDR2 FQNEAQ. The CDR3 consists of 17 residues. V lost 1 base to trimming and J lost 0 bases, with 13 bases between them. CDR3 DNA sequence: TGTGCCAGCAGCTTAGAGACCCGCAGGTATAGCAATCAGCCCCAGCATTTT. The encoded protein is CASSLETRRYSNQPQHF. Supplemented by reference TRBV7-8 and TRBJ1-5, the full variable domain reads GAGVSQSPRYKVAKRGQDVALRCDPISGHVSLFWYQQALGQGPEFLTYFQNEAQLDKSGLPSDRFFAERPEGSVSTLKIQRTQQEDSAVYLCASSLETRRYSNQPQHFGDGTRLSIL.

There are many counts of this clonotype. V and J are TRBV15 and TRBJ2-2; the D is unclear. V was trimmed by 0 bases and J by 5 bases, leaving 4 bases between them. CDR3 size: 13 residues. Germline V lookup: CDR1 LNHNV, CDR2 YYDKDF (reference sequence). CDR3 sequence reads: CATSREYTGELFF. CDR3 nucleotide sequence: TGTGCCACCAGCAGAGAATATACCGGGGAGCTGTTTTTT.

The sample holds a few counts of this clonotype. This chain uses TRBV5-7 with TRBJ1-6; 8 bases match TRBD1. TRBV5-7 is an ORF for which the function is uncertain. The CDR3 is 15 residues long. V lost 2 bases to trimming and J lost 5 bases; unmatched junction nucleotides: 3. DNA for the CDR3: TGTGCCAGCAGCTTACGACAGGGGAATAATTCACCCCTCCACTTT. It codes for CASSLRQGNNSPLHF.

This clonotype was seen at least ten times. The chain carries TRBV28 and TRBJ2-2; 8 nucleotides line up with TRBD1. This CDR3 has 14 residues. J was trimmed by 6 bases and V by 6 bases; bases with no gene match: 6. Germline assignment: CDR1 MDHEN and CDR2 SYDVKM. The CDR3: CASRAGGASGELFF. CDR3 nucleotide sequence: TGTGCCAGCAGGGCAGGGGGCGCATCCGGGGAGCTGTTTTTT.

This clonotype was observed a few times. A much larger clone sits a single nucleotide away, making a read error possible. CDR3 loop: CASRRTGQGVGYEQCF. The CDR3 coding sequence is TGTGCCAGCAGGCGCACAGGACAGGGGGTCGGGTACGAGCAGTGCTTC. The rearrangement uses TRBV27 and TRBJ2-7; 10 bases are a match to TRBD1. The germline gives CDR1 MNHEY, CDR2 SMNVEV (reference sequence). The CDR3 has 16 residues.

This clonotype was observed at least ten times. The rearrangement links TRBV20-1 to TRBJ2-3; no clear D. Trimming cost V 4 bases and J 2 bases, with 13 bases left between them. Germline V gives CDR1 DFQATT, CDR2 SNEGSKA (reference sequence). The CDR3 loop spans 14 amino acids. For the CDR3, the DNA is TGCAGTGCTACCCGGGTCGCCTTCACAGATACGCAGTATTTT. Translating it yields CSATRVAFTDTQYF.

In this sample, this clonotype turned up many times. The rearrangement links TRBV2 to TRBJ2-6; unclear D gene. V was clipped by 4 bases and J by 3 bases, with 4 bases between them. The CDR3 extends over 13 amino acids. The germline CDR1 and CDR2 sequences are SNHLY and FYNNEI. CDR3 coding DNA: TGTGCCAGCAGTGGAATTGGGGCCAACGTCCTGACTTTC. Amino acids: CASSGIGANVLTF.

There are many counts of this clonotype. This chain links TRBV18 with TRBJ1-1; 9 bases match TRBD1. J was trimmed by 4 bases and V by 4 bases; bases with no gene match: 13. The CDR3 consists of 17 residues. The germline V gene has CDR1 KGHSH and CDR2 LQKENI. The DNA of the CDR3 is TGTGCCAGCTCACTGCGGGACAGGGCCCTTATGGGCACTGAAGCTTTCTTT. This codes for CASSLRDRALMGTEAFF.

Ten or more counts support this clonotype. The chain links TRBV28 to TRBJ2-3, with 11 bases matching TRBD2. Germline V CDR1 and CDR2: MDHEN, SYDVKM. V dropped 10 bases and J dropped 2; count of bases not matched to a gene: 8. This CDR3 comprises 15 residues. Written as DNA, the CDR3 is TGTGCCATCGCCGATAGCGGGGGGGACACAGATACGCAGTATTTT. It is translated as CAIADSGGDTDTQYF.

This clonotype occurred many times. CDR3 in DNA: TGTGCCAGCAGCTTGGGGCTCCTGGGGGCCCTTGGGGGCTACACCTTC. It specifies CASSLGLLGALGGYTF. V gene TRBV5-5 combines with J gene TRBJ1-2, with D perhaps TRBD1 (6 bases). CDR1 is SGHKS and CDR2 is YYEKEE in the germline V gene (reference sequence). The CDR3 sequence is 16 residues long. The V and J ends lost 0 bases and 8 bases respectively, with 20 bases between them.

This clonotype was seen at least ten times. This chain joins TRBV7-2 and TRBJ2-7; no definite D call. This CDR3 is built from 13 residues. With 0 bases removed from V and 3 bases from J, the gap between germline ends came to 6 bases. Germline CDR1 is SGHTA and CDR2 is FQGNSA. The DNA of the CDR3 is TGTGCCAGCAGCTTAGCCGGGCTCTACGAGCAGTACTTC. Protein: CASSLAGLYEQYF.

The sample holds one count of this clonotype. The V gene is TRBV29-1, the J gene TRBJ2-1; D may correspond to TRBD1 or TRBD2 (7 bases each). The V end was cut by 6 bases, the J end by 3 bases, with 21 bases between. The CDR3 has 16 residues. The germline V gene has CDR1 SQVTM and CDR2 ANQGSEA. The CDR3 nucleotides read TGCAGCGTCCCAAGGGGGCTAGCGGATCTCTACAATGAGCAGTTCTTC. It specifies CSVPRGLADLYNEQFF.

V and J are TRBV29-1 and TRBJ1-2; 11 bases map to TRBD1. The V gene's germline CDR1 is SQVTM and CDR2 ANQGSEA. The CDR3 totals 15 residues. Trimming at V came to 4 bases and at J to 7 bases, leaving 11 bases not matched to a gene. The CDR3, as DNA: TGCAGCGTTGGAAGAGGCGGACAGGGGGCGCTTGGCTACACCTTC. It specifies CSVGRGGQGALGYTF.

This clonotype was counted many times. V gene TRBV12-3 or TRBV12-4 combines with J gene TRBJ1-6, with a tentative D call TRBD1 (6 bases). Trimming pared 1 base from V and 18 bases from J, leaving 13 bases between. The CDR3 has 12 amino acids. The CDR3 DNA sequence: TGTGCCAGCAGTTTAGTTACAGGGCCTCACCACTTT. Translating it yields CASSLVTGPHHF.

J is TRBJ2-5 and V is TRBV4-2; 13 nucleotides line up with TRBD2. The CDR3 totals 17 residues. From germline, CDR1 is LGHNA and CDR2 YNFKEQ. The J segment lost 2 bases and the V segment lost 3 bases, leaving 6 bases of the junction unmatched. The CDR3 bases are TGTGCCAGCAGCCATCTTGGGACTAGCGGGGAACAAGAGACCCAGTACTTC. Translation gives CASSHLGTSGEQETQYF.

This clonotype was seen more than once but under ten times. The CDR3 spells CASSPMEQETQYF. The CDR3 DNA sequence: TGTGCCAGCAGCCCGATGGAACAAGAGACCCAGTACTTC. The chain recombines TRBV5-4 with TRBJ2-5; D unclear. Per the germline V gene, CDR1 is SGHNT and CDR2 is YYREEE (reference sequence). V lost 4 bases, J lost 2 bases, and 9 bases lay in between. The CDR3 length is 13 residues.

This clonotype was counted many times. The genes are TRBV28 and TRBJ2-7; perhaps TRBD1 as D (6 bases). Germline assignment: CDR1 MDHEN and CDR2 SYDVKM. The CDR3 loop spans 16 amino acids. V was clipped by 6 bases and J by 3 bases, with 21 bases between them. This CDR3 reads CASSSLQQGKGYEQYF. The CDR3, as DNA: TGTGCCAGCAGCTCCCTTCAACAGGGAAAAGGCTACGAGCAGTACTTC.

This clonotype was seen only a few times. This sequence joins TRBV30 and TRBJ1-5; TRBD1 matches 9 bases. Unmatched junction bases numbered 1, after V lost 2 bases and J lost 2 bases. Per germline, CDR1 GTSNPN and CDR2 SVGIG (reference sequence). The CDR3 is 14 residues long. Written as DNA, the CDR3 is TGTGCCTGGAGTACAGGGGGCGGCAATCAGCCCCAGCATTTT. Amino acids: CAWSTGGGNQPQHF.

This clonotype occurred many times. V usage is TRBV7-2 and J usage is TRBJ1-4; 8 nucleotides line up with TRBD1. CDR1 and CDR2 from the germline V gene are SGHTA and FQGNSA. The CDR3 covers 15 residues. J lost 8 bases, V lost 1 base, and 6 bases had no gene match. As DNA, the CDR3 is TGTGCCAGCAGCTTAGTAGGGCGGGACAGGGAAAAACTGTTTTTT. Residues: CASSLVGRDREKLFF. Filled out from reference TRBV7-2 and TRBJ1-4, the complete variable domain reads GAGVSQSPSNKVTEKGKDVELRCDPISGHTALYWYRQSLGQGLEFLIYFQGNSAPDKSGLPSDRFSAERTGGSVSTLTIQRTQQEDSAVYLCASSLVGRDREKLFFGSGTQLSVL.

This clonotype was seen many times. V and J are TRBV11-2 and TRBJ2-2; possible D gene TRBD1, 6 bases. The CDR3 loop spans 14 amino acids. Trimming left V 3 bases short and J 7 bases short, with 12 bases between. Germline V gene data show CDR1 as SGHAT and CDR2 as FQNNGV. The CDR3 region is CASSLAGESGELFF. The CDR3 DNA reads TGTGCCAGCAGCTTGGCAGGGGAAAGCGGGGAGCTGTTTTTT.

This clonotype was recorded many times. The chain links TRBV11-2 to TRBJ1-2; 7 bases are shared with TRBD1. V was pared by 5 bases and J by 7 bases, with 10 bases of the junction left unmatched. The CDR3 is 14 residues long. The germline V gene has CDR1 SGHAT and CDR2 FQNNGV. Written as DNA, the CDR3 is TGTGCCAGCAGCCAAACAGGGGTGTCCGGTGGCTACACCTTC. Its protein is CASSQTGVSGGYTF.

This clonotype was detected only a few times. The genes are TRBV29-1 and TRBJ1-3; D unresolved. Germline V CDR1 and CDR2: SQVTM, ANQGSEA. V dropped 7 bases and J dropped 2 bases, with 12 bases sitting between them. This CDR3 is 13 amino acids long. The CDR3 reads CSAHGSTGNTIYF. The DNA of the CDR3 is TGCAGCGCCCACGGGAGTACTGGAAACACCATATATTTT.